Listed here are 3 T cell receptor beta chains from one sample, sequenced in a study of T cell responses to AZD1222 COVID-19 vaccine. Here immunoSEQ multiplex PCR was the method, and the copy in TCRdb shows in-frame clones only, minus some. The sample consists of 150,000 to 200,000 clones, around 90% of them appearing once. The sample here was peripheral blood, taken on day 0 of AZD1222 vaccination. These receptors came from an adult in good health.

V gene TRBV11-2 combines with J gene TRBJ1-1, with D perhaps matching TRBD1 (5 bases). CDR3 length: 18 residues. Germline V lookup: CDR1 SGHAT, CDR2 FQNNGV. Deletions cut 4 bases from V and 1 base from J, with 22 bases between. CDR3 amino acids: CASSSKVGGMGRNTEAFF. The CDR3 bases are TGTGCCAGCAGCTCAAAGGTCGGGGGAATGGGCCGGAACACTGAAGCTTTCTTT.

The chain couples TRBV5-5 to TRBJ1-6, with 7 bases aligning to TRBD1. The CDR3 has 15 residues. The germline V gene encodes CDR1 SGHKS and CDR2 YYEKEE (reference sequence). The V segment lost 4 bases and the J segment 11 bases; nucleotides outside the gene matches: 12. Here the CDR3 reads CASSRQGNTGAPLHF. DNA of the CDR3: TGTGCCAGCAGCCGACAGGGTAACACGGGGGCACCCCTCCACTTT.

The chain couples TRBV11-2 to TRBJ2-7, with 13 bases identical to TRBD2. The CDR3 runs to 16 residues. Germline values: CDR1 SGHAT, CDR2 FQNNGV. The ends lost 5 bases at V and 6 bases at J; junction bases unmatched: 10. In nucleotides, the CDR3 is TGTGCCAGCAGCACGGAGCCGGGACTAGCGGGACGCGAGCAGTACTTC. Residues: CASSTEPGLAGREQYF.